Shown below are 14 T cell receptor beta chains from a single sample sequenced in a study of blood T cell repertoires in COVID-19. The method was immunoSEQ multiplex PCR; TCRdb's version includes in-frame clones alone and lacks a portion of them. Altogether around 270,000 clones are present, 70% to 85% being singletons, with the ten largest covering 0.7% to 0.9%. Material: peripheral blood. These receptors all stem from a human donor with COVID-19, enrolled during active disease. The donor label of this sample is uncertain.

The chain has TRBV7-3 and TRBJ2-1; 7 nucleotides agree with TRBD1. Losses at the gene ends were 4 bases for V and 0 bases for J; bases not matched to a gene: 3. Germline V lookup: CDR1 SGHTA, CDR2 FQGTGA. The CDR3 contains 15 residues. The CDR3, as DNA: TGTGCCAGCAGCTCTACAGGGGACTCCTACAATGAGCAGTTCTTC. Translation: CASSSTGDSYNEQFF.

This clone was counted between two and nine times. The chain joins TRBV5-1 to TRBJ1-6; TRBD1 matches at 8 bases. Germline V CDR1 and CDR2: SGHRS, YFSETQ. The CDR3 covers 17 residues. After removal of 4 bases from V and 4 bases from J, the junction contained 10 bases not matched to a gene. The CDR3 here is CASSPDRGGLYNSPLHF. The CDR3 DNA sequence: TGCGCCAGCAGCCCTGACAGGGGAGGATTATATAATTCACCCCTCCACTTT.

The chain has TRBV2 and TRBJ1-3; 9 nucleotides agree with TRBD1. The V gene's germline CDR1 is SNHLY and CDR2 FYNNEI. With V trimmed by 4 bases and J by 3 bases, 4 bases remained unmatched. The CDR3 extends over 15 amino acids. For the CDR3, the DNA is TGTGCCAGCAGTGCCACAGGGGGCAGTGGAAACACCATATATTTT. Encoded protein: CASSATGGSGNTIYF.

V gene TRBV19 combines with J gene TRBJ1-5, with unresolved D. Trimming took 10 bases from V and 7 from J, leaving 14 bases between them. The germline V gene encodes CDR1 LNHDA and CDR2 SQIVND (reference sequence). The CDR3 is 12 residues long. Written as DNA, the CDR3 is TGTGCCACTAGCTTAGCGGGGCAGCCCCAGCATTTT. Residues: CATSLAGQPQHF. The entire variable domain, with the rest obtained from reference TRBV19 and TRBJ1-5, is as follows: DGGITQSPKYLFRKEGQNVTLSCEQNLNHDAMYWYRQDPGQGLRLIYYSQIVNDFQKGDIAEGYSVSREKKESFPLTVTSAQKNPTAFYLCATSLAGQPQHFGDGTRLSIL.

This clone was seen only once. This rearrangement joins TRBV27 to TRBJ1-6; D is uncertain. Trimming removed 8 bases from V and 0 bases from J, with 20 bases in between. From germline, CDR1 is MNHEY and CDR2 SMNVEV (reference sequence). The CDR3 is 18 residues long. CDR3 protein: CASETPLLSSSYNSPLHF. The CDR3 DNA follows: TGTGCCAGCGAAACTCCCCTCCTGAGTAGCTCCTATAATTCACCCCTCCACTTT.

The chain has TRBV18 and TRBJ1-1; D unresolved. This CDR3 has 14 amino acids. CDR1 and CDR2 from the germline V gene are KGHSH and LQKENI. Trimming cost V 7 bases and J 1 base, with 13 bases left between them. DNA for the CDR3: TGTGCCAGCTACCCCTGGGCCGGGAACACTGAAGCTTTCTTT. Its translation: CASYPWAGNTEAFF.

The chain recombines TRBV6-4 with TRBJ1-5; possibly TRBD1 for D (6 bases). Germline assignment: CDR1 MRHNA and CDR2 SNTAGT. The CDR3 consists of 15 residues. V was cut by 8 bases and J by 3 bases, with 17 bases left in between. CDR3 in amino acids: CASLRGQWNNQPQHF. CDR3 bases: TGTGCCAGCTTGAGGGGACAATGGAACAATCAGCCCCAGCATTTT.

The genes are TRBV11-2 and TRBJ2-7; D remains ambiguous. Germline V gives CDR1 SGHAT, CDR2 FQNNGV. The CDR3 covers 14 residues. V was clipped by 1 base and J by 2 bases, with 9 bases between them. CDR3 protein: CASSLGLAPYEQYF. As DNA, the CDR3 is TGTGCCAGCAGCTTAGGATTAGCTCCCTACGAGCAGTACTTC.

This clone was seen at least ten times. The chain joins TRBV27 to TRBJ2-7; D is possibly TRBD1 (5 bases). CDR1 MNHEY and CDR2 SMNVEV come from the germline V gene (reference sequence). The CDR3 extends over 17 amino acids. The V gene lost 5 bases and the J gene lost 2 bases, with 22 bases spanning the gap. The DNA of the CDR3 is TGTGCCAGCAGTCCAAACAATGACAGAACCCCAACCTACGAGCAGTACTTC. Translation: CASSPNNDRTPTYEQYF.

The chain recombines TRBV19 with TRBJ1-5, with TRBD1 as a possible D gene (6 bases). Germline V gene lookup returns CDR1 LNHDA and CDR2 SQIVND (reference sequence). CDR3 size: 16 residues. Trimming stripped 4 bases from V and 1 base from J, with 14 bases between. CDR3 nucleotide sequence: TGTGCCAGTAGTAAGGGGGGGGGTCAGAGCAATCAGCCCCAGCATTTT. It is translated as CASSKGGGQSNQPQHF.

This chain links TRBV2 with TRBJ1-2; 9 nucleotides align to TRBD1. The trim removed 5 bases at V and 6 bases at J, leaving 4 bases unmatched. This CDR3 has 13 amino acids. CDR1 and CDR2 (germline): SNHLY, FYNNEI. CDR3 bases: TGTGCCAGCAGTTTACAGGGGGCGGATGGCTACACCTTC. As protein: CASSLQGADGYTF.

The rearrangement links TRBV24-1 to TRBJ2-5; unclear D gene. Trimming took 4 bases from V and 5 from J, leaving 4 bases between them. The CDR3 consists of 11 residues. Per germline, CDR1 KGHDR and CDR2 SFDVKD. The CDR3 sequence is CATSDMETQYF. CDR3 coding DNA: TGTGCCACCAGTGACATGGAGACCCAGTACTTC.

The rearrangement joins TRBV19 to TRBJ1-3, with no clear D. Trimming pared 5 bases from V and 0 bases from J, leaving 11 bases between. From germline, CDR1 is LNHDA and CDR2 SQIVND (reference sequence). The CDR3 extends over 15 amino acids. The CDR3, as DNA: TGTGCCAGTAGTGCACAGCCCGTCTCTGGAAACACCATATATTTT. Translating it yields CASSAQPVSGNTIYF.

The chain is built from TRBV28 and TRBJ1-1, with D possibly TRBD1 on 5 matching bases. The CDR3 runs to 14 residues. V lost 7 bases, J lost 5 bases, and 17 bases lay in between. Germline V gene lookup returns CDR1 MDHEN and CDR2 SYDVKM. As DNA, the CDR3 is TGTGCCAGCAATACCCCCCTAGGGGTGACTGAAGCTTTCTTT. It encodes CASNTPLGVTEAFF. The full variable domain, its missing parts supplied by reference TRBV28 and TRBJ1-1, is DVKVTQSSRYLVKRTGEKVFLECVQDMDHENMFWYRQDPGLGLRLIYFSYDVKMKEKGDIPEGYSVSREKKERFSLILESASTNQTSMYLCASNTPLGVTEAFFGQGTRLTVV.